The rows below give T cell receptor beta chains drawn from one sample of a study of blood T cell repertoires in COVID-19. Profiled with immunoSEQ multiplex PCR; TCRdb holds only in-frame clones, not every one. The data contain about 230,000 clones, over 70% of them seen just once; the ten biggest clones take up 7.9%. The sequenced sample consisted of peripheral blood. These receptors originate from a woman aged 80 or over with acute or convalescent COVID-19. Both conserved end residues are part of each CDR3.

V gene: TRBV3-1/TRBV3-2
CDR3 protein: CASSWNSGTDTQYF

V gene: TRBV7-2
CDR3 protein: CASSLPPGGEQFF

V gene: TRBV4-1
CDR3 protein: CANFPRGQGSSSYNSPLHF

V gene: TRBV5-1
CDR3 protein: CASSLNTGSYEQYF

V gene: TRBV7-8
CDR3 protein: CASSWDRGMGYTF

V gene: TRBV7-6
CDR3 protein: CASSSGTGTGELFF

V gene: TRBV11-2
CDR3 protein: CASRPASSYEQYF

V gene: TRBV9
CDR3 protein: CASSGTSGVGEQFF

V gene: TRBV15
CDR3 protein: CATSRRPGTVSNQPQHF

V gene: TRBV6-5
CDR3 protein: CASTPLVNTEAFF

V gene: TRBV9
CDR3 protein: CASSAGQSNYGYTF

V gene: TRBV7-9
CDR3 protein: CASGTGGPTTDTQYF

V gene: TRBV6-4
CDR3 protein: CASSEKGTFSPLHF

V gene: TRBV7-6
CDR3 protein: CASSSSGIFGNTIYF

V gene: TRBV7-6
CDR3 protein: CASSLPGQPQHF

V gene: TRBV7-3
CDR3 protein: CASSSTGATYEQYF

V gene: TRBV3-1/TRBV3-2
CDR3 protein: CASSLTRGDTEAFF

V gene: TRBV6-5
CDR3 protein: CASSYGGANTEAFF

V gene: TRBV5-1
CDR3 protein: CASSSQGTGNTIYF

V gene: TRBV11-3
CDR3 protein: CASSFGQGFNEQYF

V gene: TRBV4-2
CDR3 protein: CASSQVVQGNTEAFF

V gene: TRBV19
CDR3 protein: CASRFDRVGNTEAFF

V gene: TRBV27
CDR3 protein: CASSPLYVSGLSYEQYF

V gene: TRBV7-9
CDR3 protein: CASSRGGGGSTYEQYF

V gene: TRBV19
CDR3 protein: CASSLHRGVIYEQYF

V gene: TRBV2
CDR3 protein: CASSPGSSGNTIYF

V gene: TRBV6-5
CDR3 protein: CASTMSVYEQFF

V gene: TRBV10-3
CDR3 protein: CAISESRGNTEAFF

V gene: TRBV18
CDR3 protein: CASSPPAGGLGYTF

V gene: TRBV21-1
CDR3 protein: CASSYRQVSNTGELFF

V gene: TRBV6-5
CDR3 protein: CASRLTEYSNQPQHF

V gene: TRBV29-1
CDR3 protein: CSVAGSVGGSLSGNTIYF

V gene: TRBV5-1
CDR3 protein: CASSLADSFNEKLFF

V gene: TRBV27
CDR3 protein: CASSLVSGAYEQYF

V gene: TRBV11-2
CDR3 protein: CASSPTGAYGNTIYF

V gene: TRBV6-1
CDR3 protein: CASSDWTGGFSYGYTF

V gene: TRBV5-5
CDR3 protein: CASSLGQGAFGEKLFF

V gene: TRBV25-1
CDR3 protein: CASNHRVGPDRNQPQHF

V gene: TRBV5-1
CDR3 protein: CASSRGDRAYGYTF

V gene: TRBV11-2
CDR3 protein: CASSSYASSDTQYF

V gene: TRBV1
CDR3 protein: CTSTQGESGGCGELFF

V gene: TRBV19
CDR3 protein: CASSIRHAENYGYTF